The 23 T cell receptor beta chains presented below share a single source sample, sequenced in a study of beta chain features in type 1 diabetes (dated by TCRdb to 2017 to 2018). The investigation overall reported the following: In all four CD4+ subsets, TCRB CDR3 length was moderately but significantly shorter in type 1 diabetes patients.

The antigens for these receptors are not known. The library was generated by the immunoSEQ multiplex PCR assay. The High Capacity cDNA Reverse Transcription Kit was used to reverse transcribe all of the isolated RNA, meaning that expressed TCRB transcripts were what got sequenced. TCRdb stores this immuneACCESS table with in-frame sequences only. Part of the clones is absent; in the studies checked, under half of the shortfall reflects unresolved V genes, and no reason is known for the rest. The sample contains around 600,000 clones, roughly an eighth of them found a single time. The ten largest clones add up to around 0.12% of the sample. What was sequenced was naive CD4+ T cells from blood. Read against the paper, the sample's cell subset or site label means: true naive CD4+ T cells. Receptor source: a young man with type 1 diabetes.

The CDR3 coding sequence is TGTGCCAGCAGCCCACCCCGGGGCAGCGGCGAGACCCAGTACTTC. Residues: CASSPPRGSGETQYF. The genes are TRBV9 and TRBJ2-5, with D tentatively TRBD1 or TRBD2 (5 bases each). V lost 4 bases and J 5 bases, leaving 18 bases between the germline ends. Germline V gene lookup returns CDR1 SGDLS and CDR2 YYNGEE. The CDR3 has 15 residues.

V usage is TRBV6-5 and J usage is TRBJ1-5, with D unclear. The CDR3 consists of 14 residues. The V and J ends lost 5 bases and 7 bases respectively, with 15 bases between them. Germline loops: CDR1 MNHEY, CDR2 SVGAGI. The CDR3 sequence: CASSGNGAWQPQHF. CDR3 sequence (DNA): TGTGCCAGCAGTGGTAATGGAGCGTGGCAGCCCCAGCATTTT.

The chain recombines TRBV13 with TRBJ1-6; the match to TRBD1 covers 10 bases. CDR1 and CDR2 from the germline V gene are PRHDT and FYEKMQ (reference sequence). The CDR3 contains 16 residues. Trimming removed 5 bases from V and 5 bases from J; junction bases left unmatched: 6. The CDR3 sequence is CASSMGQGLNNSPLHF. In DNA, the CDR3 is TGTGCCAGCAGCATGGGACAGGGGTTAAATAATTCACCCCTCCACTTT.

In this sample, this clone turned up a few times. V gene TRBV25-1 combines with J gene TRBJ1-6; D is undetermined. The CDR3 is 14 residues long. The V gene's germline CDR1 is MGHDK and CDR2 SYGVNS. V shed 6 bases and J shed 6 bases, with 12 bases lying between them. CDR3 DNA sequence: TGTGCCAGCAGGGCAGGAGATCGTAATTCACCCCTCCACTTT. This translates into CASRAGDRNSPLHF.

This clone was counted only a few times. The chain links TRBV9 to TRBJ2-3, with 13 bases that match TRBD2. The CDR3 has 16 residues. From germline, CDR1 is SGDLS and CDR2 YYNGEE. J gave up 2 bases and V 6 bases, and 6 bases lay outside the gene matches. The CDR3 sequence: CASTRTSGGDTDTQYF. CDR3 DNA: TGTGCCAGCACAAGGACTAGCGGGGGAGACACAGATACGCAGTATTTT.

This clone was seen more than once but under ten times. The rearrangement joins TRBV29-1 to TRBJ1-2, with a possible D match to TRBD1 (5 bases). Trimming took 5 bases from V and 5 from J, leaving 15 bases between them. CDR1 is SQVTM and CDR2 is ANQGSEA in the germline V gene. The CDR3 totals 13 residues. The CDR3 sequence: CSVRGVGGYGYTF. The DNA for the CDR3 is TGCAGCGTTCGAGGGGTTGGGGGGTATGGCTACACCTTC.

This clone was detected a few times. The V gene is TRBV7-9, the J gene TRBJ2-1, with 8 bases matching TRBD1. Germline values: CDR1 SEHNR, CDR2 FQNEAQ (reference sequence). This CDR3 region has 14 residues. The J segment lost 8 bases and the V segment lost 8 bases, leaving 11 bases of the junction unmatched. The CDR3 DNA reads TGTGCCAGCGGCCGCCTCGGACAGGGCGATGAGCAGTTCTTC. Translation gives CASGRLGQGDEQFF. Complete variable domain (other parts from reference TRBV7-9 and TRBJ2-1): DTGVSQNPRHKITKRGQNVTFRCDPISEHNRLYWYRQTLGQGPEFLTYFQNEAQLEKSRLLSDRFSAERPKGSFSTLEIQRTEQGDSAMYLCASGRLGQGDEQFFGPGTRLTVL.

The chain recombines TRBV5-4 with TRBJ2-2; TRBD1 matches 7 bases. The CDR3 contains 15 residues. Germline-derived CDR1 and CDR2 are SGHNT and YYREEE (reference sequence). Trimming at V came to 3 bases and at J to 6 bases, leaving 8 bases not matched to a gene. The CDR3 sequence is CASSSAGTASGELFF. For the CDR3, the DNA is TGTGCCAGCAGCTCGGCCGGGACAGCCTCCGGGGAGCTGTTTTTT.

This clone appeared many times. The CDR3 DNA sequence: TGCGCCAGCAGCCTTTTAACGAGGGGAAATGATGAGCAGTTCTTC. This codes for CASSLLTRGNDEQFF. The genes are TRBV4-3 and TRBJ2-1; TRBD1 or TRBD2 may be the D gene (5 bases each). CDR3 size: 15 residues. CDR1 LGHNA and CDR2 YSLEER come from the germline V gene. The ends were cut back, 4 bases at V and 8 bases at J, with 18 bases in the middle.

This clone has only a few counts. This rearrangement joins TRBV6-6 to TRBJ2-3; D is perhaps TRBD2 (5 bases). CDR1 and CDR2 (germline): MNHNY, SVGAGI (reference sequence). This CDR3 spans 13 amino acids. V was shortened by 2 bases and J by 5 bases, with 8 bases between the two germline ends. CDR3 sequence reads: CASSYEEGDTQYF. The CDR3 nucleotides are TGTGCCAGCAGTTACGAAGAGGGAGATACGCAGTATTTT.

This clone occurred a few times. The chain couples TRBV11-2 to TRBJ1-5; the D is unclear. Trimming took 5 bases from V and 0 from J, leaving 5 bases between them. This CDR3 is 13 amino acids long. Germline V gives CDR1 SGHAT, CDR2 FQNNGV. CDR3 amino acids: CASSPYSNQPQHF. CDR3 nucleotide sequence: TGTGCCAGCAGCCCGTATAGCAATCAGCCCCAGCATTTT.

This clone was observed a handful of times. The rearrangement joins TRBV15 to TRBJ2-5; 7 nucleotides line up with TRBD1. The CDR3 loop spans 14 amino acids. Germline CDR1 is LNHNV and CDR2 is YYDKDF (reference sequence). The V gene end was trimmed by 3 bases and the J gene end by 5 bases; junction bases not matched to a gene: 6. This chain's CDR3 is CATSSRGGGETQYF. The CDR3 DNA reads TGTGCCACCAGCAGCCGAGGGGGCGGGGAGACCCAGTACTTC.

This clone was detected a few times. The chain joins TRBV2 to TRBJ1-5; possible D gene TRBD1, 5 bases. This CDR3 contains 14 residues. Germline CDR1 SNHLY, CDR2 FYNNEI. V was trimmed by 5 bases and J by 6 bases, leaving 14 bases between them. The CDR3 sequence is CASSFQGGGQPQHF. The CDR3 coding sequence is TGTGCCAGCAGTTTTCAGGGAGGCGGTCAGCCCCAGCATTTT.

V is TRBV19 and J is TRBJ1-5; D is unclear. This CDR3 region has 12 residues. With 5 bases removed from V and 3 bases from J, the gap between germline ends came to 5 bases. CDR1 LNHDA and CDR2 SQIVND come from the germline V gene (reference sequence). CDR3 DNA: TGTGCCAGTAGTTTCGACAATCAGCCCCAGCATTTT. Amino acids: CASSFDNQPQHF. The whole variable domain, remainder taken from reference TRBV19 and TRBJ1-5, is DGGITQSPKYLFRKEGQNVTLSCEQNLNHDAMYWYRQDPGQGLRLIYYSQIVNDFQKGDIAEGYSVSREKKESFPLTVTSAQKNPTAFYLCASSFDNQPQHFGDGTRLSIL.

This sequence joins TRBV7-8 and TRBJ1-2, with 9 bases that match TRBD1. Per germline, CDR1 SGHVS and CDR2 FQNEAQ. The CDR3 is 16 residues long. V lost 4 bases to trimming and J lost 3 bases; unmatched junction nucleotides: 9. The CDR3 sequence: CASSSRQGGMDYGYTF. CDR3 nucleotide sequence: TGTGCCAGCAGCTCCCGACAGGGGGGAATGGACTATGGCTACACCTTC. Full variable domain (rest looked up from reference TRBV7-8 and TRBJ1-2): GAGVSQSPRYKVAKRGQDVALRCDPISGHVSLFWYQQALGQGPEFLTYFQNEAQLDKSGLPSDRFFAERPEGSVSTLKIQRTQQEDSAVYLCASSSRQGGMDYGYTFGSGTRLTVV.

V and J are TRBV7-2 and TRBJ1-4; D is uncertain. Trimming shortened V by 3 bases and J by 0 bases, and 5 bases separated the two germline ends. The CDR3 sequence is 14 residues long. From germline, CDR1 is SGHTA and CDR2 FQGNSA. CDR3 nucleotide sequence: TGTGCCAGCAGCTTTCAAGCAACTAATGAAAAACTGTTTTTT. Amino acid sequence: CASSFQATNEKLFF.

This clone was counted between two and nine times. The chain uses TRBV19 and TRBJ1-5, with D unresolved. The V end lost 1 base, the J end lost 4 bases, and 8 bases lay between the germline ends. The CDR3 is 14 amino acids. Germline V CDR1 and CDR2: LNHDA, SQIVND (reference sequence). CDR3 sequence (DNA): TGTGCCAGTAGTATAGGACGGAAAAATCAGCCCCAGCATTTT. Its translation is CASSIGRKNQPQHF.

The chain uses TRBV7-7 and TRBJ2-3, with D possibly being TRBD1 or TRBD2 (5 bases each). The CDR3 is 15 amino acids. Germline V gives CDR1 SSHAT, CDR2 FNYEAQ (reference sequence). V was shortened by 5 bases and J by 2 bases, with 14 bases between the two germline ends. Written as DNA, the CDR3 is TGTGCCAGCAGCCGGGGCACTACGTACACAGATACGCAGTATTTT. Translation gives CASSRGTTYTDTQYF.

This clone was detected a few times. V gene TRBV9 combines with J gene TRBJ2-1, with 10 positions matching TRBD2. The CDR3 sequence is 17 residues long. Germline CDR1 reads SGDLS; CDR2 reads YYNGEE. With 3 bases clipped from V and 1 base from J, the junction kept 7 bases outside the gene matches. The CDR3, as DNA: TGTGCCAGCAGCGCTGTAGCGGGGGGTTTATCCTACAATGAGCAGTTCTTC. Its translation: CASSAVAGGLSYNEQFF.

J is TRBJ1-2 and V is TRBV5-4; tentative D call: TRBD1 (6 bases). CDR3 size: 15 residues. The V gene's germline CDR1 is SGHNT and CDR2 YYREEE (reference sequence). The V end lost 5 bases, the J end lost 7 bases, and 21 bases lay between the germline ends. The CDR3 sequence: CASRPQGAGVRGYTF. CDR3 DNA: TGTGCCAGCAGACCCCAAGGGGCAGGGGTGCGTGGCTACACCTTC.

This clone was detected only a few times. The chain recombines TRBV15 with TRBJ1-5, with 7 bases aligning to TRBD1. With V trimmed by 0 bases and J by 6 bases, 5 bases remained unmatched. Looked up from germline, CDR1 is LNHNV and CDR2 is YYDKDF (reference sequence). The CDR3 is 15 amino acids. The CDR3, as DNA: TGTGCCACCAGCAGAGATACAGGGGCTGGTCAGCCCCAGCATTTT. This translates into CATSRDTGAGQPQHF.

This clone was counted between two and nine times. This rearrangement joins TRBV19 to TRBJ2-2; D ambiguous. The CDR3 runs to 14 residues. CDR1 LNHDA and CDR2 SQIVND come from the germline V gene (reference sequence). V was cut by 11 bases and J by 7 bases, with 20 bases left in between. CDR3 region: CAARPGTWSGELFF. CDR3 nucleotides: TGTGCCGCGCGTCCCGGCACATGGAGCGGGGAGCTGTTTTTT.

This clone came up a few times. Other nucleotide sequences in the sample specify the same CDR3. The chain has TRBV6-5 and TRBJ1-5; D gene ambiguous. The CDR3 length is 13 residues. Trimming took off 0 bases at V and 7 bases at J, with 7 bases between the two ends. Germline V gene lookup returns CDR1 MNHEY and CDR2 SVGAGI. The CDR3 DNA follows: TGTGCCAGCAGTTACTCAGGTGACCAGCCCCAGCATTTT. Residues: CASSYSGDQPQHF.